The following is a TCR beta chain sequence with its context. V lost 5 bases, J lost 6 bases, and 13 bases lay in between. The CDR3 spans 14 residues. Germline values: CDR1 SGHTA, CDR2 FQGNSA. The entry originates in a study of cytomegalovirus exposure and HLA in healthy donors. Study-level information: Among several hundred genotyped donors, roughly 81% fell in the Caucasian-associated ancestry cluster.

This PCR relied on a set of 60 Vbeta primers and 13 Jbeta primers. Profiling relied on immunoSEQ multiplex PCR, and the TCRdb table lists in-frame clones only, not all of them. The data show under 150,000 clones, more than 80% seen once. This clonotype was obtained from a woman aged 40 to 55 in good health and CMV-seropositive. The J gene is TRBJ2-2, the V gene TRBV7-2, with D uncertain. Material for sequencing was PBMCs. The CDR3 here is CASSQTRAAGELFF. DNA for the CDR3: TGTGCCAGCAGCCAAACCCGAGCCGCCGGGGAGCTGTTTTTT. Full variable domain (rest looked up from reference TRBV7-2 and TRBJ2-2): GAGVSQSPSNKVTEKGKDVELRCDPISGHTALYWYRQSLGQGLEFLIYFQGNSAPDKSGLPSDRFSAERTGGSVSTLTIQRTQQEDSAVYLCASSQTRAAGELFFGEGSRLTVL.